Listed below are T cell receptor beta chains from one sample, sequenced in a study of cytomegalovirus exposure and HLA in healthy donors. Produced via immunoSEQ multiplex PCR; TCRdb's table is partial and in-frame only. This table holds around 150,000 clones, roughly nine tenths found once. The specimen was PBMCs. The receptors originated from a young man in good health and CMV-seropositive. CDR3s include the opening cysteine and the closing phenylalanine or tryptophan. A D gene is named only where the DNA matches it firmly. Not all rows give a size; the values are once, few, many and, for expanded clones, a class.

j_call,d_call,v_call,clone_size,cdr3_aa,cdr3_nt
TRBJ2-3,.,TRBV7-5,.,CARSRPVAGCTDTQYF,TGTGCCAGAAGCCGTCCGGTGGCAGGGTGCACAGATACGCAGTATTTT
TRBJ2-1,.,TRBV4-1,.,CASTLLGGQSSYNEQFF,TGCGCCAGCACCCTTCTAGGGGGACAAAGCTCCTACAATGAGCAGTTCTTC
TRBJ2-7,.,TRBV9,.,CASSVVGQGSDEQYF,TGTGCCAGCAGCGTAGTTGGGCAGGGTTCTGACGAGCAGTACTTC
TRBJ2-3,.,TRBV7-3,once,CASSRDITSTDTQYF,TGTGCCAGCAGCAGGGACATAACTAGCACAGATACGCAGTATTTT
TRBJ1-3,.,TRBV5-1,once,CASSPGEFGNTIYF,TGCGCCAGCAGCCCGGGGGAGTTTGGAAACACCATATATTTT
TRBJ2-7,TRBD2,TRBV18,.,CASSPVTSGDFYEQYF,TGTGCCAGCTCACCCGTTACTAGCGGAGATTTCTACGAGCAGTACTTC
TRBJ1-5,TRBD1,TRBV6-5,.,CASRPDRGPTQPQHF,TGTGCCAGCAGGCCAGACAGGGGGCCGACTCAGCCCCAGCATTTT
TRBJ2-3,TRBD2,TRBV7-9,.,CASSSTSGRGVGTDTQYF,TGTGCCAGCAGCTCTACTAGCGGGAGAGGGGTTGGCACAGATACGCAGTATTTT
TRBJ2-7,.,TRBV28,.,CASSANIRFPYEQYF,TGTGCCAGCAGTGCGAACATCAGGTTCCCCTACGAGCAGTACTTC
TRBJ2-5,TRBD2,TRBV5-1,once,CASSPATTSAQETQYF,TGCGCCAGCAGCCCGGCAACGACTAGCGCCCAAGAGACCCAGTACTTC
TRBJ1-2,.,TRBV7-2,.,CASSPDRGLPMQGYTF,TGTGCCAGCAGCCCAGATAGAGGACTCCCGATGCAGGGCTACACCTTC
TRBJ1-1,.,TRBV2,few,CASSRQKAFF,TGTGCCAGCAGCAGACAGAAAGCTTTCTTT
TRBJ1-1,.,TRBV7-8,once,CASSLDRSGTKRILNTEAFF,TGTGCCAGCAGCTTAGACAGGTCCGGGACAAAAAGGATTCTGAACACTGAAGCTTTCTTT
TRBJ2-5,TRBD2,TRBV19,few,CASSTGTIQETQYF,TGTGCCAGTAGCACCGGGACTATTCAAGAGACCCAGTACTTC
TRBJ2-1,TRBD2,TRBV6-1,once,CASRGTSTNNEQFF,TGTGCCAGCAGGGGGACTAGCACGAACAATGAGCAGTTCTTC
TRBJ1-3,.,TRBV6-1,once,CASRGGRAGGNTIYF,TGTGCCAGCAGGGGAGGCAGGGCAGGTGGAAACACCATATATTTT
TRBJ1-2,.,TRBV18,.,CASSSWTATTSGYTF,TGTGCCAGCTCATCTTGGACAGCGACCACTTCGGGCTACACCTTC
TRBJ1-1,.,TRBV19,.,CASSPRSGWEAFF,TGTGCCAGTAGCCCTCGGAGCGGCTGGGAAGCTTTCTTT
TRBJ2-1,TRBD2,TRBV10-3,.,CAISGLAGGGEQFF,TGTGCCATCAGTGGACTAGCGGGAGGGGGTGAGCAGTTCTTC
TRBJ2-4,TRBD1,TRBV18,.,CASSPGTGTNIQYF,TGTGCCAGCTCACCAGGGACAGGGACAAACATTCAGTACTTC
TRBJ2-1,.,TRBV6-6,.,CASTGGGYNEQFF,TGTGCCAGCACGGGTGGAGGGTACAATGAGCAGTTCTTC
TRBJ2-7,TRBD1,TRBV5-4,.,CASSSRDRGEQYF,TGTGCCAGCAGCAGCCGGGACAGAGGGGAGCAGTACTTC
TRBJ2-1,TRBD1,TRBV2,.,CASSEEGQVINEQFF,TGTGCCAGCAGTGAAGAGGGACAGGTAATCAATGAGCAGTTCTTC
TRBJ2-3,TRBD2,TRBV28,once,CASSTTGGSTDTQYF,TGTGCCAGCAGTACGACGGGAGGCAGCACAGATACGCAGTATTTT
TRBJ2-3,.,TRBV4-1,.,CASSLTRTPDTQYF,TGCGCCAGCAGCCTGACCCGGACTCCAGATACGCAGTATTTT
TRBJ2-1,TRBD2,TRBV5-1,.,CASSFILAGVDNEQFF,TGCGCCAGCAGCTTTATACTAGCGGGAGTCGACAATGAGCAGTTCTTC
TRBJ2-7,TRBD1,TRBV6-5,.,CATRDREKDEQYF,TGTGCCACCCGGGACAGGGAAAAGGACGAGCAGTACTTC
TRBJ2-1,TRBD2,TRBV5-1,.,CASSLRLAGNEQFF,TGCGCCAGCAGCTTACGACTAGCAGGCAATGAGCAGTTCTTC
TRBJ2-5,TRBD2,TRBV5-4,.,CASSLGGLAGPNIETQYF,TGTGCCAGCAGCTTGGGGGGACTAGCGGGCCCCAACATCGAGACCCAGTACTTC
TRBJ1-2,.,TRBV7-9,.,CASNPGERGRLGYTF,TGTGCCAGCAACCCAGGGGAGCGCGGGCGCCTTGGCTACACCTTC
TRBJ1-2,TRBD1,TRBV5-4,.,CASSLVGGQGYGYTF,TGTGCCAGCAGCTTGGTGGGGGGACAGGGGTATGGCTACACCTTC
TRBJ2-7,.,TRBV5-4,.,CASSLVSLDEQYF,TGTGCCAGCAGCTTGGTTTCACTAGACGAGCAGTACTTC
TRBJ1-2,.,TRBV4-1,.,CASSQGPGSRGYTF,TGCGCCAGCAGCCAAGGACCCGGGAGTCGTGGCTACACCTTC
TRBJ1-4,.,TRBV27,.,CASSQGVQGIEKLFF,TGTGCCAGCAGTCAAGGTGTACAGGGAATTGAAAAACTGTTTTTT
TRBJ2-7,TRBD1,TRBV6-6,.,CASSQTGIWGEQYF,TGTGCCAGCAGTCAGACAGGGATCTGGGGCGAGCAGTACTTC
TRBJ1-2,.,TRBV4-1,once,CASSQDPGGNGNGYTF,TGCGCCAGCAGCCAAGATCCGGGGGGTAATGGGAATGGCTACACCTTC
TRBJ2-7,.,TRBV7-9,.,CASSLDAGDREQYF,TGTGCCAGCAGCTTAGACGCAGGGGATCGGGAGCAGTACTTC
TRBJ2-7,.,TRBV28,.,CAIHQGGENEQYF,TGTGCCATCCACCAAGGGGGAGAGAACGAGCAGTACTTC
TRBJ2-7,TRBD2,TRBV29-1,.,CSVDAVGSTSGRAYEQYF,TGCAGCGTTGATGCGGTAGGCTCGACTAGCGGGAGGGCCTACGAGCAGTACTTC
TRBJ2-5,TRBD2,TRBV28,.,CASSTISQAGGPSRETQYF,TGTGCCAGCAGCACCATTAGTCAAGCGGGAGGTCCGAGTAGAGAGACCCAGTACTTC
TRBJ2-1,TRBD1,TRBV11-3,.,CASSLGQGGDNEQFF,TGTGCCAGCAGCTTGGGACAGGGGGGGGACAATGAGCAGTTCTTC
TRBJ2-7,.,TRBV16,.,CASSQSGRVNEQYF,TGTGCCAGCAGCCAATCGGGCAGGGTGAACGAGCAGTACTTC
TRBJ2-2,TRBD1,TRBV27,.,CASTLRQGSGTGELFF,TGTGCCAGCACCTTACGACAGGGCTCCGGGACCGGGGAGCTGTTTTTT
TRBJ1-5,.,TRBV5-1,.,CASSFKGDQPQHF,TGCGCCAGCAGCTTTAAAGGGGATCAGCCCCAGCATTTT
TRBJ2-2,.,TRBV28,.,CASSSTAHHTGELFF,TGTGCCAGCAGTTCAACAGCTCATCACACCGGGGAGCTGTTTTTT
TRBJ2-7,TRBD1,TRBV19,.,CASSMGTDATYEQYF,TGTGCCAGTAGTATGGGGACAGACGCAACCTACGAGCAGTACTTC
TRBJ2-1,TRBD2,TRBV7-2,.,CASSLVAGATNEQFF,TGTGCCAGCAGCTTAGTAGCGGGAGCCACAAATGAGCAGTTCTTC
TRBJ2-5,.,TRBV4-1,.,CASSQEGSGWGRETQYF,TGCGCCAGCAGCCAAGAAGGTAGCGGTTGGGGTCGGGAGACCCAGTACTTC
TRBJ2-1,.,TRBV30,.,CAGFEPNYREQFF,TGTGCCGGGTTTGAACCCAACTACCGTGAGCAGTTCTTC